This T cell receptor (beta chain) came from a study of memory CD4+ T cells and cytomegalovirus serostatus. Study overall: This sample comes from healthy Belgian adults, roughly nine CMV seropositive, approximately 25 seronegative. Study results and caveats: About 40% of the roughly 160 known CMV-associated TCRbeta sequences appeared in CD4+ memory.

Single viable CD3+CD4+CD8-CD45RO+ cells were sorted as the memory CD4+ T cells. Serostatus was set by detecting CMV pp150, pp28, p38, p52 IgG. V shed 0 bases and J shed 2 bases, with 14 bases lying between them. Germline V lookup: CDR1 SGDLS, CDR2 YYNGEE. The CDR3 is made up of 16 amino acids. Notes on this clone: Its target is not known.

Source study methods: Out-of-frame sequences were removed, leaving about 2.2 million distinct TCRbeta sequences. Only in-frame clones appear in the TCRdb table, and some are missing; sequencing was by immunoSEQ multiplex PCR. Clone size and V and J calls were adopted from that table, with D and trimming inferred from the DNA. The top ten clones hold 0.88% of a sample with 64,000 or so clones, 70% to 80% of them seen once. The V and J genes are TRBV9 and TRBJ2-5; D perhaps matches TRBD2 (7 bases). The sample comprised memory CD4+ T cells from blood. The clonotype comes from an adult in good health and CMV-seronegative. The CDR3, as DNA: TGTGCCAGCAGCGTAGAACCCAGGGGAGGGCAAGAGACCCAGTACTTC. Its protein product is CASSVEPRGGQETQYF.